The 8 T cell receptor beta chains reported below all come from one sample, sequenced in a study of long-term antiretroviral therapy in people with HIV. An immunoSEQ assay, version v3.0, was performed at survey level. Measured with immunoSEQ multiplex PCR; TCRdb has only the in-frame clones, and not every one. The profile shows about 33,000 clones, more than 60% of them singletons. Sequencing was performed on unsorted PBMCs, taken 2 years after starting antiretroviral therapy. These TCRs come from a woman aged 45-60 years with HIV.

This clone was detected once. Here the CDR3 reads CASSLEPISTDTQYF. The CDR3 DNA reads as TGTGCCAGCAGCTTAGAGCCGATAAGCACAGATACGCAGTATTTT. J is TRBJ2-3 and V is TRBV11-2, with unresolved D. CDR1 is SGHAT and CDR2 is FQNNGV in the germline V gene. This CDR3 is 15 amino acids long. Trimming left V 0 bases short and J 0 bases short, with 7 bases between.

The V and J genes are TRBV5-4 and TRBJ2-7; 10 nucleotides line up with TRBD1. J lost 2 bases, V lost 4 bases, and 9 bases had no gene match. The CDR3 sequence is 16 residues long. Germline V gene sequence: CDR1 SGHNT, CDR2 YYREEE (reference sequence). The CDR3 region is CASSTWDRGSPYEQYV. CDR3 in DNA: TGTGCCAGCAGCACCTGGGACAGGGGAAGTCCCTACGAGCAGTACGTC.

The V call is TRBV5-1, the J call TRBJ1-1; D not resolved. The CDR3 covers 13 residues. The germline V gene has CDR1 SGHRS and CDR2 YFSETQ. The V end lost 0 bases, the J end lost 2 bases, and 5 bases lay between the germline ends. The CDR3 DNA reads TGCGCCAGCAGCTTGGGGAGTAACACTGAAGCTTTCTTT. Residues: CASSLGSNTEAFF.

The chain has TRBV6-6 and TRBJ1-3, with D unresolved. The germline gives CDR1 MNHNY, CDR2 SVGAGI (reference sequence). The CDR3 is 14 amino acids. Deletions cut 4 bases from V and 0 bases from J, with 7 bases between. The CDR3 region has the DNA TGTGCCAGCAGTTTTCTTAGCTCTGGAAACACCATATATTTT. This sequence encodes CASSFLSSGNTIYF.

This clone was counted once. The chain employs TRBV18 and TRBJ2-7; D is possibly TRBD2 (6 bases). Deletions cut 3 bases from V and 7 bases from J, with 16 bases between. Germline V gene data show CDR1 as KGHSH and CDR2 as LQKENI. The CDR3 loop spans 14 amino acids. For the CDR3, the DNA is TGTGCCAGCTCACCCTCGGGGCTAGCGAGGGAGCAGTACGTC. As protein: CASSPSGLAREQYV.

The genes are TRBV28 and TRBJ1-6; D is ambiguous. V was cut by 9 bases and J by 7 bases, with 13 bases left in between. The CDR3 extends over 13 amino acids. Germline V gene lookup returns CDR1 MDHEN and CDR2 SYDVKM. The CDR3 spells CASRRVRNSPLHF. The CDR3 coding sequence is TGTGCCAGTCGAAGGGTTCGGAATTCACCCCTCCACTTT.

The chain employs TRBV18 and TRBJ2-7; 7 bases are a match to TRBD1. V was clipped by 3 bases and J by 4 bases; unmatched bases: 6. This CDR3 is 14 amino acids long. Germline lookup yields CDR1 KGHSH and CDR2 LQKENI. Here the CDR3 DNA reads TGTGCCAGCTCACCCGGGACAGATGTATACGAGCAGTACTTC. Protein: CASSPGTDVYEQYF.

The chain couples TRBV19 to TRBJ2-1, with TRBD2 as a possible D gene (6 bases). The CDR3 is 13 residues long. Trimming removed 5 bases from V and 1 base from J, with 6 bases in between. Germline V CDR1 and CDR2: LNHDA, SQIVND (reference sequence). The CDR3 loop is CASSGGSYNEQFF. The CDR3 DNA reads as TGTGCCAGTAGTGGAGGGTCCTACAATGAGCAGTTCTTC.